A selection of T cell receptor beta chains follows, all from one sample in a study of identical twins. TCRdb re-analysed the 5' RACE reads in MiXCR, keeping a single row per CDR3 protein. The sample contains nearly 900,000 distinct CDR3 sequences, 10% to 15% of which appear only once. The data were also submitted as part of a second study, on yellow fever vaccine responses in identical twins.

The sequenced sample consisted of PBMCs. These receptor sequences come from a woman between 18 and 29 years old in good health. Each CDR3 is given with its conserved first and last residue. A D gene is named only where the DNA matches it firmly. Size is stated for part of the rows, as once, few or many counts, or as a class when the clone is expanded.

J	D	V	length	size	DNA	CDR3
TRBJ1-5	-	TRBV2	15	many	TGTGCCAGCAGTGAACCGGGGACCCTAGGGTGGCCCCAGCATTTT	CASSEPGTLGWPQHF
TRBJ2-4	-	TRBV5-1	15	few	TGCGCCAGCAGAAGAGGCGGCACTGACCAAAACATTCAGTACTTC	CASRRGGTDQNIQYF
TRBJ2-7	-	TRBV12-3/TRBV12-4	12	many	TGTGCCAGTAGCGGCTCCCCCTACGAGCAGTACTTC	CASSGSPYEQYF
TRBJ1-2	TRBD1	TRBV5-1	16	few	TGCGCCAGCAGCTTGGGGTTGGGGACAGTGACCTATGGCTACACCTTC	CASSLGLGTVTYGYTF
TRBJ2-4	TRBD2	TRBV15	14	-	TGTGCCACCAGCCTCGGGGGGAGAGGGGACATTCAGTACTTC	CATSLGGRGDIQYF
TRBJ2-3	TRBD2	TRBV5-1	15	many	TGCGCCAGCAGTCTAGCGGGAAAACAAACAGATACGCAGTATTTT	CASSLAGKQTDTQYF
TRBJ2-7	TRBD2	TRBV20-1	15	few	TGCAGTGCTAGAGACTCAGCGGGAGGGCCGGGGGAGCAGTACTTC	CSARDSAGGPGEQYF
TRBJ2-1	TRBD2	TRBV5-6	16	few	TGTGCCAGCAGCTTGGGTTGGGGGGGGGTTTACAATGAGCAGTTCTTC	CASSLGWGGVYNEQFF
TRBJ2-2	TRBD2	TRBV20-1	16	-	TGCTGTGCTAGAGGAGGCTTAGCGGGCAACACCGGGGAGCTGTTTTTT	CCARGGLAGNTGELFF
TRBJ2-5	-	TRBV5-6	15	-	TGTGCCAGCAGCTTCCCCTCGGGGGCCAGAGAGACCCAGTACTTC	CASSFPSGARETQYF
TRBJ2-6	-	TRBV3-1	14	-	TGTGCCAGCAGCCAATATAGGGGTACGGGCGTCCTGACTTTC	CASSQYRGTGVLTF
TRBJ2-5	TRBD2	TRBV20-1	14	-	TGCAGTGCTAGAGAAACTAGCGGCAAAGAGACCCAGTACTTC	CSARETSGKETQYF
TRBJ2-1	-	TRBV15	14	many	TGTGCCACCAGCATGGGCGACCGGGAGAATGAGCAGTTCTTC	CATSMGDRENEQFF
TRBJ1-6	-	TRBV7-2	13	-	TGTGCCAGCAGCTTAGTTTATTTTTCACCCCTCCACTTT	CASSLVYFSPLHF
TRBJ2-1	-	TRBV7-8	14	-	TGTGCCAGCAGCTTAGCGGGAAAGGACAATGAGCAGTTCTTC	CASSLAGKDNEQFF
TRBJ2-2	-	TRBV10-3	12	few	TGTGCCATCAGTGGGGGTTCCGGGGAGCTGTTTTTT	CAISGGSGELFF
TRBJ2-1	-	TRBV7-9	14	few	TGTGCCAGCGCGGGGACAGTCTCGTTCCCTGAGCAGTTCTTC	CASAGTVSFPEQFF
TRBJ1-5	-	TRBV12-3/TRBV12-4	18	few	TGTGCCAGCAGCCGCCGGAAGGAGGCGGGTATAGGCAATCAGCCCCAGCATTTT	CASSRRKEAGIGNQPQHF
TRBJ1-2	-	TRBV4-1	15	few	TGCGCCAGCAGCCAAGATGGCTCCCAGGGGAATGGCTACACCTTC	CASSQDGSQGNGYTF
TRBJ2-1	TRBD2	TRBV9	16	few	TGTGCCAGCAGCCCGCGGACTAGCGGGAGGGCCGGGGAGCAGTTCTTC	CASSPRTSGRAGEQFF
TRBJ1-1	TRBD1	TRBV5-1	18	few	TGCGCCAGCAGCCTAGGGCCGGGACAGGGGGATCTTCTCACTGAAGCTTTCTTT	CASSLGPGQGDLLTEAFF
TRBJ2-4	-	TRBV3-1	15	many	TGTGCCAGCAGCCAAGTTACAGGCGCCAAAAACATTCAGTACTTC	CASSQVTGAKNIQYF